This T cell receptor beta chain was recorded in a study of shared clonotypes between healthy human individuals. The V end was cut by 5 bases, the J end by 5 bases, with 16 bases between. Germline V CDR1 and CDR2: SGHTA, FQGNSA. This CDR3 has 15 amino acids. Sequencing used immunoSEQ multiplex PCR; TCRdb keeps in-frame clones, though not all of them. The repertoire holds around 1.5 million clones, with 98% as singletons. What was sequenced was naive CD4+ T cells sorted from blood. Subset here: CD45RA+ positively selected. The genes are TRBV7-2 and TRBJ1-5, with D maybe TRBD1 (5 bases). The clonotype comes from a man aged 30-40 years in good health. CDR3 region: CASSQKRGADQPQHF. The CDR3 DNA reads as TGTGCCAGCAGCCAAAAAAGGGGAGCAGATCAGCCCCAGCATTTT.